This TCR beta chain was recorded in a study of breast tumors, draining lymph nodes, adjacent tissues. Study-level points and caveats: Data only fit, rather than demonstrated, lymph node origin of most tumor T cells. Tumor TCR diversity was below lymph nodes but above nontumor tissue. The data were judged consistent with most tumor T cells coming from lymph node and expanding in tumor.

TCRdb itself ran the multiplex PCR reads through MiXCR, one entry per CDR3 protein. The repertoire holds fewer than 85,000 distinct CDR3 sequences, approximately 19% seen once, with about 2.4% in the top ten. The lymph nodes were axillary draining lymph nodes from breast cancer patients. This clonotype was counted ten times or more. The antigen remains unidentified. This CDR3 region has 11 residues. Trimming removed 0 bases from V and 4 bases from J, with 4 bases in between. Germline CDR1 and CDR2: GTSNPN and SVGIG (reference sequence). This rearrangement joins TRBV30 to TRBJ2-7; D ambiguous. Sequencing was carried out using axillary lymph node tissue. This receptor was taken from a female donor with breast cancer. Some clones in this sample may be carry-over from other donors' samples. The CDR3 DNA follows: TGTGCCTGGAGTGTGAAGTACGAGCAGTACTTC. Protein sequence: CAWSVKYEQYF. Together with reference TRBV30 and TRBJ2-7, the CDR3 gives the full variable domain: SQTIHQWPATLVQPVGSPLSLECTVEGTSNPNLYWYRQAAGRGLQLLFYSVGIGQISSEVPQNLSASRPQDRQFILSSKKLLLSDSGFYLCAWSVKYEQYFGPGTRLTVT.